This TCR beta chain originates from a study of blood T cell repertoires in COVID-19 (dated by TCRdb to 2018 to 2020). General notes on the study: Collaborator samples came from the United States, Italy and Spain and covered acute and convalescent phases of COVID-19. Samples were obtained from the ongoing ImmuneRACE study (first 160 participants) and from 1,254 subjects provided by 6 global collaborators. A de-identified subject ID, COVID-19 status, age in years and sex were almost always included in the sample metadata. The material from the prospective study consisted of cDNA or gDNA derived from T cells, B-cell-depleted T cells, or PBMCs. Subjects who had been exposed to COVID-19, were actively infected with it, or had recovered from it provided the deeply sampled blood TCRbeta repertoires that made up the dataset. The repertoires were released in a freely available public database meant as a resource for research on the immune response to SARS-CoV-2. Where available, HLA class I and class II types were taken from metadata supplied by the sample provider and were not determined by assay-based typing. Findings and caveats that apply to the study as a whole: How much clinical and demographic metadata was included differed by source and by participant, and the metadata was provided uncurated.

TCRbeta CDR3 regions were amplified from genomic DNA by means of the immunoSEQ Assay, a bias-controlled multiplex PCR. Per the original workflow: The number of nucleated cells in each sample was estimated from the amplification of reference gene primers within the assay. Sequence reads were collapsed and filtered to measure the absolute abundance of every unique TCRbeta CDR3 rearrangement. Productive Simpson clonality was computed per sample as the square root of Simpson's diversity index over productive rearrangements. Drawn from immuneACCESS, this table holds only the in-frame rearrangements with V and J called that TCRdb kept. Clones are partly lost; checked studies trace under half to an unresolved V gene and leave the rest unexplained. From that table come the V and J calls and clone size; the DNA was used to work out D and trimming. The sample contains about 210,000 clones, around 82% of them found a single time. The ten largest make up less than 3.5% of the sample.

Whole blood was collected in K2EDTA tubes by collaborating institutions according to the institutions' own protocols. For TCRbeta analysis, collaborators shipped samples as frozen whole blood, isolated PBMCs, or DNA extracted from either of those sample types. Reading the germline V gene gives CDR1 MNHEY and CDR2 SVGEGT. The CDR3 sequence holds 12 residues, the cysteine and phenylalanine included. The CDR3 DNA has 36 bases and is translated from base 1. In regard to this clone: The antigen it binds to is not known. One junction end does not reproduce the germline sequence, and a read error may be involved.

The chain couples TRBV6-2 or TRBV6-3 to TRBJ2-7; 7 bases in the middle match TRBD2. Material for sequencing was peripheral blood. This clonotype was obtained from a man aged 50-60 years with active or convalescent COVID-19. This receptor carries the CDR3 CASSYSLRGTHF. The nucleotide sequence is TGTGCCAGCAGTTACTCTCTGCGGGGGACGCACTTC.